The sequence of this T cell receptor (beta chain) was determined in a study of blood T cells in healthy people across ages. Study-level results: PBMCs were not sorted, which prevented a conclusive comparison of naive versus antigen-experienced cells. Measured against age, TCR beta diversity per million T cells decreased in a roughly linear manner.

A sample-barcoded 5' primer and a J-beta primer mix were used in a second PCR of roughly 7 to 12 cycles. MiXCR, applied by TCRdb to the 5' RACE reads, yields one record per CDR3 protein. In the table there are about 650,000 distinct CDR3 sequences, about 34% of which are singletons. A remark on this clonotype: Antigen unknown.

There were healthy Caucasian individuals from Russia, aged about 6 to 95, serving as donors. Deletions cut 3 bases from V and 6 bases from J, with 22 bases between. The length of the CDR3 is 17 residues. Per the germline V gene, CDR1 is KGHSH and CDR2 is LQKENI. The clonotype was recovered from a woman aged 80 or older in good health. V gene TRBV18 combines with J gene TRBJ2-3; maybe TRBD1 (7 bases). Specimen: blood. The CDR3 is CASSPRETGYESDTQYF. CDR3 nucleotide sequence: TGTGCCAGCTCACCCCGGGAGACAGGGTACGAGTCCGATACGCAGTATTTT.